What follows are 15 T cell receptor beta chains derived from one specimen sequenced in a study of blood T cell repertoires in COVID-19. Data came from immunoSEQ multiplex PCR; TCRdb stores just in-frame clones and leaves some out. In the table there are under 200,000 clones, approximately 83% of which are singletons. Sequenced: peripheral blood. These TCRs come from an older woman with acute or convalescent COVID-19.

Only one count was recorded for this clone. This chain joins TRBV3-1 (or the pseudogene TRBV3-2) and TRBJ1-3; the D is unclear. This CDR3 is 15 amino acids long. Trimming took 5 bases from V and 0 from J, leaving 11 bases between them. Germline V CDR1 and CDR2: LGHDT, YNNKEL (reference sequence). The CDR3 is CASSWAAFSGNTIYF. DNA for the CDR3: TGTGCCAGCAGCTGGGCAGCCTTCTCTGGAAACACCATATATTTT.

The sample holds a few counts of this clone. The V and J genes are TRBV5-1 and TRBJ2-5, with TRBD2 matching 12 bases. The length of the CDR3 is 16 residues. V was pared by 2 bases and J by 2 bases, with 4 bases of the junction left unmatched. The germline V gene has CDR1 SGHRS and CDR2 YFSETQ. The CDR3 sequence: CASSFRLAGAQETQYF. DNA of the CDR3: TGCGCCAGCAGCTTCCGACTAGCGGGGGCACAAGAGACCCAGTACTTC.

The chain joins TRBV6-2 or TRBV6-3 to TRBJ2-3, with 7 bases matching TRBD2. The trim removed 2 bases at V and 2 bases at J, leaving 4 bases unmatched. The CDR3 totals 15 residues. Germline V gene data show CDR1 as MNHEY and CDR2 as SVGEGT. CDR3 bases: TGTGCCAGCAGTTACGAGGGACTATCCACAGATACGCAGTATTTT. This sequence encodes CASSYEGLSTDTQYF.

CDR3 sequence: CASSKWHCGGPLGNEQFF. In DNA, the CDR3 is TGTGCCAGCAGCAAATGGCATTGCGGGGGTCCCCTGGGGAATGAGCAGTTCTTC. The V call is TRBV21-1, the J call TRBJ2-1; TRBD2, the table's D call, lacks a check against the DNA. TRBV21-1 is marked as a pseudogene. The CDR3 length is 18 residues.

This chain joins TRBV6-5 and TRBJ1-3; perhaps TRBD1 as D (6 bases). This CDR3 contains 15 residues. Trimming took 5 bases from V and 1 from J, leaving 12 bases between them. Germline CDR1 reads MNHEY; CDR2 reads SVGAGI. The CDR3 reads CASSRGADSGNTIYF. CDR3 DNA sequence: TGTGCCAGCAGTCGGGGGGCGGATTCTGGAAACACCATATATTTT.

This chain joins TRBV24-1 and TRBJ2-3; maybe TRBD2 (7 bases). This CDR3 has 16 residues. From germline, CDR1 is KGHDR and CDR2 SFDVKD. V lost 2 bases and J lost 6, with 17 bases in between. The DNA of the CDR3 is TGTGCCACCAGTGATTACGGGGGGCCACGTGGCGATACGCAGTATTTT. Translation: CATSDYGGPRGDTQYF.

The chain carries TRBV5-6 and TRBJ2-7; D is uncertain. The CDR3 loop spans 13 amino acids. Germline V lookup: CDR1 SGHDT, CDR2 YYEEEE. The V and J ends lost 0 bases and 0 bases respectively, with 4 bases between them. The CDR3 region has the DNA TGTGCCAGCAGCTTGGTCAGCTCCTACGAGCAGTACTTC. As protein: CASSLVSSYEQYF.

This clone has more than one count but fewer than ten. In nucleotides, the CDR3 is TGTGCCAGCAGCAACAGGGAAGCGAACACTGAAGCTTTCTTT. Residues: CASSNREANTEAFF. The chain is built from TRBV6-5 and TRBJ1-1, with D tentatively TRBD1 (6 bases). The CDR3 sequence is 14 residues long. Trimming removed 6 bases from V and 1 base from J, with 12 bases in between. Germline-derived CDR1 and CDR2 are MNHEY and SVGAGI.

V usage is TRBV7-2 and J usage is TRBJ1-5; 12 nucleotides line up with TRBD1. Trimming took 5 bases from V and 9 from J; bases not matched to a gene: 11. Germline lookup yields CDR1 SGHTA and CDR2 FQGNSA. CDR3 size: 16 residues. In nucleotides, the CDR3 is TGTGCCAGCAGCGTAACGTACGGGACAGGGGGCCTGCCCCAGCATTTT. Translating it yields CASSVTYGTGGLPQHF.

This clone was detected a few times. The chain employs TRBV7-4 and TRBJ1-4; D is possibly TRBD1 (5 bases). The germline V gene encodes CDR1 SGHVT and CDR2 SQSDAQ. With 0 bases removed from V and 8 bases from J, the gap between germline ends came to 10 bases. This CDR3 is 14 amino acids long. The CDR3 DNA reads TGTGCCAGCAGCTTAGCGGACAAAACCGAAAAACTGTTTTTT. This encodes CASSLADKTEKLFF.

This chain connects TRBV9 to TRBJ1-2; D is unclear. Looked up from germline, CDR1 is SGDLS and CDR2 is YYNGEE. This CDR3 contains 17 residues. V gave up 1 base and J gave up 8 bases, with 24 bases separating them. CDR3 region: CASSVNEGGATVQGYTF. CDR3 DNA sequence: TGTGCCAGCAGCGTAAATGAGGGCGGAGCGACCGTCCAAGGCTACACCTTC.

V gene TRBV10-3 combines with J gene TRBJ2-7; no reliable D call. The germline gives CDR1 ENHRY, CDR2 SYGVKD. This CDR3 contains 14 residues. The germline V and J ends were trimmed by 0 bases and 2 bases, with 8 bases remaining between them. Written as DNA, the CDR3 is TGTGCCATCAGTGAGTCGCGGCCAACCTACGAGCAGTACTTC. Protein product: CAISESRPTYEQYF.

In nucleotides, the CDR3 is TGCGCCAGCAGCCAACAACGGGTCGATAATTCACCCCTCCACTTT. It codes for CASSQQRVDNSPLHF. The chain has TRBV5-1 and TRBJ1-6; no reliable D call. Germline V lookup: CDR1 SGHRS, CDR2 YFSETQ. The CDR3 contains 15 residues. Deletions cut 4 bases from V and 5 bases from J, with 13 bases between.

The chain couples TRBV4-3 to TRBJ1-6, with D possibly being TRBD1 (6 bases). The V gene lost 2 bases and the J gene lost 0 bases, with 20 bases spanning the gap. The CDR3 consists of 20 residues. Germline V lookup: CDR1 LGHNA, CDR2 YSLEER. For the CDR3, the DNA is TGCGCCAGCAGCCAATCCGACGAGGGGGTCTCGAGCTCCTATAATTCACCCCTCCACTTT. This translates into CASSQSDEGVSSSYNSPLHF.

The chain uses TRBV30 and TRBJ1-2, with 12 bases matching TRBD1. The ends lost 5 bases at V and 4 bases at J; junction bases unmatched: 11. The CDR3 length is 16 residues. Germline assignment: CDR1 GTSNPN and CDR2 SVGIG (reference sequence). The CDR3 loop reads CAWWGQGARNGYGYTF. The CDR3 nucleotides read TGTGCCTGGTGGGGACAGGGGGCCCGGAACGGCTATGGCTACACCTTC.